Listed below are T cell receptor beta chains from one sample, sequenced in a study of neoadjuvant anti-PD-1 for oral cavity cancer. Here immunoSEQ multiplex PCR was the method, and the copy in TCRdb shows in-frame clones only, minus some. This table has 14,000 to 15,000 clones, 30% to 45% appearing once. The specimen comprised tumor tissue, sampled after nivolumab (anti-PD-1) treatment. The receptors were sampled from a person aged 40 to 85 with oral cavity squamous cell carcinoma. Both conserved end residues are part of each CDR3. The D gene is left open where the match is weak. Some rows mark clone size as missing; the rest say once, few, many or name a class of expanded clone.

clone_size	v_call	j_call	d_call	cdr3_aa	cdr3_nt
few	TRBV9	TRBJ2-7	TRBD2	CASSVGASGGNYEQYF	TGTGCCAGCAGCGTAGGGGCTAGCGGGGGGAACTACGAGCAGTACTTC
medium-sized	TRBV7-2	TRBJ1-4	TRBD1	CASSVQGGILATNEKLFF	TGTGCCAGCAGCGTTCAAGGGGGCATTTTAGCAACTAATGAAAAACTGTTTTTT
.	TRBV30	TRBJ2-1	TRBD2	CAWSVPASGGYNEQFF	TGTGCCTGGAGTGTACCGGCTAGCGGGGGCTACAATGAGCAGTTCTTC
.	TRBV11-2	TRBJ1-6	.	CASSLDSGDISPLHF	TGTGCCAGCAGCTTAGATTCTGGAGACATCTCACCCCTCCACTTT
few	TRBV19	TRBJ1-6	.	CASNLGVSSYNSPLHF	TGTGCCAGCAACCTAGGGGTTAGCTCCTATAATTCACCCCTCCACTTT
few	TRBV6-5	TRBJ1-1	.	CASSYSGEDEAFF	TGTGCCAGCAGTTACTCGGGGGAAGATGAAGCTTTCTTT
.	TRBV6-1	TRBJ1-5	TRBD1	CASCPTGVGVQPQHF	TGTGCCAGTTGCCCGACAGGGGTGGGAGTCCAGCCCCAGCATTTT
.	TRBV6-5	TRBJ1-1	TRBD1	CASSGQENTEAFF	TGTGCCAGCAGTGGACAGGAGAACACTGAAGCTTTCTTT
few	TRBV5-8	TRBJ2-1	TRBD1	CASRDRGSYNEQFF	TGTGCCAGCAGGGACAGGGGTTCCTACAATGAGCAGTTCTTC
.	TRBV28	TRBJ2-5	TRBD2	CASRRGARETQYF	TGTGCCAGCAGGCGGGGGGCCCGGGAGACCCAGTACTTC
.	TRBV19	TRBJ2-7	.	CASSFDFSYEQYF	TGTGCCAGTAGCTTCGACTTCTCCTACGAGCAGTACTTC
few	TRBV5-1	TRBJ2-3	.	CASSLGDRTDTDTQYF	TGCGCCAGCAGCTTGGGGGATCGGACAGATACAGATACGCAGTATTTT
medium-sized	TRBV7-9	TRBJ2-7	.	CASSARTRPSYEQYF	TGTGCCAGCAGCGCTCGGACAAGACCTTCCTACGAGCAGTACTTC
few	TRBV28	TRBJ2-3	.	CASSLGGATDTQYF	TGTGCCAGCAGTTTGGGCGGGGCCACAGATACGCAGTATTTT
.	TRBV19	TRBJ1-6	.	CASSTSRDPMISPLHF	TGTGCCAGTTCCACTTCCCGGGACCCGATGATTTCACCCCTCCACTTT
few	TRBV7-2	TRBJ1-1	.	CASSLVGPPAGSPFF	TGTGCCAGCAGCTTAGTGGGCCCTCCGGCCGGCAGCCCTTTCTTT
.	TRBV18	TRBJ2-7	TRBD1	CASSQQGVGEQYF	TGTGCCAGCTCCCAACAGGGGGTAGGCGAGCAGTACTTC
once	TRBV5-1	TRBJ2-7	.	CASSLMTVSYEQYF	TGCGCCAGCAGCTTGATGACAGTCTCCTACGAGCAGTACTTC
few	TRBV5-6	TRBJ1-4	.	CASSSGLGTNEKLFF	TGTGCCAGCAGCTCCGGGTTGGGAACTAATGAAAAACTGTTTTTT
medium-sized	TRBV7-3	TRBJ1-2	TRBD1	CASSLGGQGESYGYTF	TGTGCCAGCAGCTTAGGGGGACAGGGCGAGAGCTATGGCTACACCTTC
.	TRBV9	TRBJ1-2	TRBD1	CASSVGGQDNYGYTF	TGTGCCAGCAGCGTAGGGGGACAGGATAACTATGGCTACACCTTC
few	TRBV5-1	TRBJ2-2	TRBD2	CASNPRGVAGTGELFF	TGCGCCAGCAACCCCCGCGGGGTAGCGGGCACCGGGGAGCTGTTTTTT
.	TRBV4-2	TRBJ2-7	.	CASSQDRAGEQYF	TGTGCCAGCAGCCAAGACAGGGCGGGCGAGCAGTACTTC
.	TRBV6-1	TRBJ1-2	TRBD1	CASSFRGGHDGYTF	TGTGCCAGCAGTTTCAGAGGGGGCCATGATGGCTACACCTTC
.	TRBV6-5	TRBJ2-1	.	CASSHRNEQFF	TGTGCCAGCAGCCATCGAAATGAGCAGTTCTTC
few	TRBV23-1	TRBJ1-1	.	CASSQWGRLNTEAFF	TGCGCCAGCAGTCAATGGGGCAGACTGAACACTGAAGCTTTCTTT
many	TRBV25-1	TRBJ1-4	TRBD1	CASSVPGGGSEKLFF	TGTGCCAGCAGTGTCCCAGGGGGGGGTTCGGAAAAACTGTTTTTT
.	TRBV6-5	TRBJ2-7	.	CASSYSRVWEQYF	TGTGCCAGCAGTTACTCGCGGGTTTGGGAGCAGTACTTC